This entry describes one TCR beta chain. These data come from a study of blood T cell repertoires in COVID-19. As for the study in general: COVID-19 samples from acute and convalescent phases originated in the United States, Italy and Spain.

This CDR3 comprises 17 residues. Germline loops: CDR1 SQVTM, CDR2 ANQGSEA. J gave up 5 bases and V 2 bases, and 15 bases lay outside the gene matches. TCRdb's table, derived via immunoSEQ multiplex PCR, lists solely in-frame clones and lacks some. The data contain roughly 60,000 clones, approximately 78% of them singletons. Sequenced: peripheral blood. J is TRBJ1-2 and V is TRBV29-1, with 9 bases fitting TRBD1. The TCR comes from a man at least 80 years old with acute or convalescent COVID-19. CDR3: CSVESGQGTGYRYGYTF. In nucleotides, the CDR3 is TGCAGCGTTGAAAGTGGACAGGGGACGGGTTATAGGTATGGCTACACCTTC.